The following is a TCR beta chain sequence with its context. What it binds is unknown. This sample is drawn from a study of OX40 agonist ivuxolimab in advanced cancers. Study at large: Patients were dosed with the agonistic anti-OX40 (CD134) antibody ivuxolimab. Antecedent anti-PD-1, anti-PD-L1 or anti-CTLA-4 therapy was permissible, with roughly 36% having received some. Patients were infused with ivuxolimab every 2 weeks at 0.01 to 10 mg/kg.

Germline V gives CDR1 MNHNS, CDR2 SASEGT. This CDR3 comprises 14 residues. Trimming cost V 8 bases and J 3 bases; bases outside gene matches: 7. Method: immunoSEQ multiplex PCR; TCRdb's copy keeps in-frame clones and lacks some. The data contain about 80,000 clones, about 90% of them singletons. Study findings and constraints: Determination of antigen specificity was not performed for the expanded peripheral T cells.

This TCR was recovered from an adult with an advanced solid tumor such as melanoma, head and neck, liver or kidney cancer. The chain uses TRBV6-1 and TRBJ2-7; 10 nucleotides line up with TRBD1. The source was CD4+ or CD8+ T cells sorted from blood, collected in a trial of the OX40 agonist ivuxolimab. This chain's CDR3 is CASEPGQGLYEQYF. The CDR3 DNA sequence: TGTGCCAGCGAACCGGGACAGGGGCTCTACGAGCAGTACTTC.